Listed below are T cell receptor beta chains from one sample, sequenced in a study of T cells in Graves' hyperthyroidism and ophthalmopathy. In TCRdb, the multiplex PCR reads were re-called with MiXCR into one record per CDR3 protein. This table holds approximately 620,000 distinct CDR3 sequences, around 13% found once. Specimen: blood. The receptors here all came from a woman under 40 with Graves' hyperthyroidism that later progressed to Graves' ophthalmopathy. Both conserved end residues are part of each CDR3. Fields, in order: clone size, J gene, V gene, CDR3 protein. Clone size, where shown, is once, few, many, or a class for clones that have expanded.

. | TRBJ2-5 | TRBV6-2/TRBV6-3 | CASSNSGRRETQYF
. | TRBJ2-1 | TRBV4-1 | CASSQDGSGGSSYNEQFF
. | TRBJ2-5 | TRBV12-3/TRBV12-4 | CASCSPLGLAGGPETQYF
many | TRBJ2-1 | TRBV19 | CASSGTSGSEQFF
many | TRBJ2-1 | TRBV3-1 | CASSPRTSGRAVEQFF
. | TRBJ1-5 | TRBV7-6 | CASSFGTADGPQHF
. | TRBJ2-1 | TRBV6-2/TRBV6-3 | CASSYGATSGRPDPYNEQFF
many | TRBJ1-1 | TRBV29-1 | CSVDGKGMNTEAFF
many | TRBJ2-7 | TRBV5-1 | CASSLNLEQYF
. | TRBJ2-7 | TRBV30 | CAWSEGGYEQYF